This is a list of T cell receptor beta chains from one sample in a study of T cell changes during pregnancy in multiple sclerosis. Measured with immunoSEQ multiplex PCR; TCRdb has only the in-frame clones, and not every one. The sample includes around 43,000 clones, 93% seen only once; the top ten take roughly 3.8%. The source was CD8+ T cells from peripheral blood mononuclear cells, collected after pregnancy. The receptors stem from a female donor with multiple sclerosis, enrolled in a pregnancy study. Both conserved end residues are part of each CDR3. A D gene is named only where the DNA matches it firmly. A row's size may be missing; if present it is once, few, many or a size class.

V gene: TRBV28
clone size: -
J gene: TRBJ2-7
D gene: -
CDR3 DNA: TGTGCCAGCAGTTTATCTCCTCTGACATACTCAACCTACGAGCAGTACTTC
CDR3 protein: CASSLSPLTYSTYEQYF

V gene: TRBV19
clone size: -
J gene: TRBJ2-7
D gene: TRBD1
CDR3 DNA: TGTGCCAGTACCCGAGGGGGGACAGGGAGCTACGAGCAGTACTTC
CDR3 protein: CASTRGGTGSYEQYF

V gene: TRBV4-1
clone size: -
J gene: TRBJ1-1
D gene: -
CDR3 DNA: TGCGCCAGCAGGCCGACCGACATGAACACTGAAGCTTTCTTT
CDR3 protein: CASRPTDMNTEAFF

V gene: TRBV7-9
clone size: once
J gene: TRBJ2-7
D gene: -
CDR3 DNA: TGTGCCAGCAGCCCAAGACAGAGATACGAGCAGTACTTC
CDR3 protein: CASSPRQRYEQYF

V gene: TRBV6-5
clone size: once
J gene: TRBJ2-7
D gene: -
CDR3 DNA: TGTGCCAGCAGTTACTCGGGTGCAGGGTCCTACGAGCAGTACTTC
CDR3 protein: CASSYSGAGSYEQYF

V gene: TRBV7-8
clone size: -
J gene: TRBJ2-3
D gene: TRBD2
CDR3 DNA: TGTGCCAGCAGCTCCGAAAGGTCGGGGGGTGGCACAGATACGCAGTATTTT
CDR3 protein: CASSSERSGGGTDTQYF

V gene: TRBV7-9
clone size: -
J gene: TRBJ1-4
D gene: -
CDR3 DNA: TGTGCCAGCAGCTTTTATTCTGAAAAACTGTTTTTT
CDR3 protein: CASSFYSEKLFF

V gene: TRBV4-3
clone size: -
J gene: TRBJ2-2
D gene: TRBD2
CDR3 DNA: TGCGCCAGCAGCCAAGACGGGACTATGAACACCGGGGAGCTGTTTTTT
CDR3 protein: CASSQDGTMNTGELFF

V gene: TRBV28
clone size: -
J gene: TRBJ1-1
D gene: TRBD1
CDR3 DNA: TGTGCCAGCAGCCTCGACAGGGCAAACACTGAAGCTTTCTTT
CDR3 protein: CASSLDRANTEAFF

V gene: TRBV4-2
clone size: once
J gene: TRBJ2-1
D gene: TRBD1
CDR3 DNA: TGTGCCAGCAGCCAAGCGGCAGGGGGCTACAATGAGCAGTTCTTC
CDR3 protein: CASSQAAGGYNEQFF

V gene: TRBV9
clone size: -
J gene: TRBJ2-4
D gene: -
CDR3 DNA: TGTGCCAGCAGCGGGACCGGGGGAGAAGCCAAAAACATTCAGTACTTC
CDR3 protein: CASSGTGGEAKNIQYF

V gene: TRBV27
clone size: -
J gene: TRBJ1-1
D gene: -
CDR3 DNA: TGTGCCAGCAGTTTAGGGCGGAACACTGAAGCTTTCTTT
CDR3 protein: CASSLGRNTEAFF

V gene: TRBV11-3
clone size: once
J gene: TRBJ2-5
D gene: -
CDR3 DNA: TGTGCCAGCGGAACGGGGGGCGCCGGGCTTCAAGAGACCCAGTACTTC
CDR3 protein: CASGTGGAGLQETQYF

V gene: TRBV5-4
clone size: -
J gene: TRBJ1-2
D gene: -
CDR3 DNA: TGTGCCAGCAGCTTCGGAGGAGGTGGCTACACCTTC
CDR3 protein: CASSFGGGGYTF

V gene: TRBV28
clone size: -
J gene: TRBJ2-1
D gene: TRBD2
CDR3 DNA: TGTGCCAGCAGTCCGGGACTAGCGGGAGTGTCGTCATGGGTAAAGTTCTTC
CDR3 protein: CASSPGLAGVSSWVKFF

V gene: TRBV27
clone size: -
J gene: TRBJ1-2
D gene: TRBD1
CDR3 DNA: TGTGCCAGCAGTGGACAGGCGCGGGGAGGTTATGGCTACACCTTC
CDR3 protein: CASSGQARGGYGYTF

V gene: TRBV18
clone size: -
J gene: TRBJ2-7
D gene: TRBD1
CDR3 DNA: TGTGCCAGCTCACCACGGGACAGGGCGTCCTACGAGCAGTACTTC
CDR3 protein: CASSPRDRASYEQYF

V gene: TRBV4-2
clone size: -
J gene: TRBJ1-1
D gene: TRBD1
CDR3 DNA: TGTGCCAGCAGCCAACCGCTCGCCGGGACAGGGGCCCCTGAGAACACTGAAGCTTTCTTT
CDR3 protein: CASSQPLAGTGAPENTEAFF

V gene: TRBV7-8
clone size: -
J gene: TRBJ2-1
D gene: -
CDR3 DNA: TGTGCCAGCATGTCGAGTGACAATGAGCAGTTCTTC
CDR3 protein: CASMSSDNEQFF

V gene: TRBV7-9
clone size: -
J gene: TRBJ1-1
D gene: TRBD1
CDR3 DNA: TGTGCAGCAGGGGGCATTTTAAGGCGGGAAGCTTTCTTT
CDR3 protein: CAAGGILRREAFF

V gene: TRBV2
clone size: -
J gene: TRBJ1-4
D gene: TRBD1
CDR3 DNA: TGTGCCAGCTCGACAGGGACCATCCGTGCAACTAATGAAAAACTGTTTTTT
CDR3 protein: CASSTGTIRATNEKLFF

V gene: TRBV28
clone size: -
J gene: TRBJ2-2
D gene: TRBD1
CDR3 DNA: TGTGCCAGCAGTTTAGGACAGGGGGTAACCGGGGAGCTGTTTTTT
CDR3 protein: CASSLGQGVTGELFF